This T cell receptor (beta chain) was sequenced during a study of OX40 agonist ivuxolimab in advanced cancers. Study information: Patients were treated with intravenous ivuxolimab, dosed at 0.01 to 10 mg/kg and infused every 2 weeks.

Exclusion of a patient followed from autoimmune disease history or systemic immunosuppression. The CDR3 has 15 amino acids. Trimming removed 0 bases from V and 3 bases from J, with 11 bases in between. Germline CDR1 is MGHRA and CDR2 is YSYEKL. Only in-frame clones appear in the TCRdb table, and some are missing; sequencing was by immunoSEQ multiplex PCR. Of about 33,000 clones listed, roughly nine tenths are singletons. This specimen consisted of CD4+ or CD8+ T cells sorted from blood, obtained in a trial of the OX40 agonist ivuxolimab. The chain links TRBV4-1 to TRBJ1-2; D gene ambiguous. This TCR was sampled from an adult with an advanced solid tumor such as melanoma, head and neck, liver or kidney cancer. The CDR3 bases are TGCGCCAGCAGCCAAGAGACGGAGGTTGACTATGGCTACACCTTC. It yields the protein CASSQETEVDYGYTF.